The 29 T cell receptor beta chains below all came from one sample that was sequenced in a study of CD8+CD57+ T cells in acquired aplastic anemia. TCR beta VDJ and CDR3 profiling used genomic DNA as template. TCRdb used MiXCR to reprocess the reads, holding one entry per CDR3 protein. The sample yields 200,000 or so distinct CDR3 sequences, approximately 48% seen once. By flow cytometry, patients selected for sequencing had shown an expansion of CD8+CD57+ cells. Material: sorted CD4+, CD8+, or CD8+CD57+ T cells (not recorded which) from PBMCs. The receptors were gathered from a human donor with aplastic anemia.

This clonotype was recorded a few times. This chain uses TRBV2 with TRBJ2-7, with TRBD1 matching over 9 bases. In germline, CDR1 is SNHLY, CDR2 FYNNEI. The trim removed 10 bases at V and 2 bases at J, leaving 6 bases unmatched. The CDR3 runs 13 residues. The CDR3 protein is CANSDRGAYEQYF. In nucleotides, the CDR3 is TGTGCCAACTCGGACAGGGGAGCCTACGAGCAGTACTTC.

The chain combines TRBV29-1 with TRBJ2-7, with TRBD2 identical over 13 bases. CDR3 size: 14 residues. Germline-derived CDR1 and CDR2 are SQVTM and ANQGSEA. J gave up 5 bases and V 4 bases, and 5 bases lay outside the gene matches. CDR3 DNA: TGCAGCGTTGCCGGACTAGCGGGAGAACACGAGCAGTACTTC. Translated: CSVAGLAGEHEQYF.

Turning to this clonotype: At one end, the junction sequence differs from germline, possibly due to a read error. This chain connects TRBV24-1 to TRBJ2-2, with 8 nucleotides matching TRBD1. This CDR3 region has 15 residues. Per germline, CDR1 KGHDR and CDR2 SFDVKD. CDR3 coding DNA: TGTGCCACCAGTGATCCTGGACAGGGCACCGGGGAGCTAGTTTTT. Residues: CATSDPGQGTGELVF.

The chain uses TRBV20-1 and TRBJ2-7; D is undetermined. The germline CDR1 and CDR2 sequences are DFQATT and SNEGSKA (reference sequence). This CDR3 spans 14 amino acids. V lost 0 bases to trimming and J lost 2 bases, with 11 bases between them. The DNA for the CDR3 is TGCAGTGCTAGAGATCCCAAGCTAGCCTACGAGCAGTACTTC. The encoded protein is CSARDPKLAYEQYF.

This clonotype has a handful of counts. The J gene is TRBJ1-3, the V gene TRBV7-9; 12 bases agree with TRBD1. This CDR3 has 19 residues. Germline V gene data show CDR1 as SEHNR and CDR2 as FQNEAQ (reference sequence). Trimming cost V 5 bases and J 0 bases; bases outside gene matches: 11. The CDR3 nucleotides are TGTGCCAGCAGCCCTCCGGGACAGGGGGCAACCTACTCTGGAAACACCATATATTTT. Encoded protein: CASSPPGQGATYSGNTIYF.

The chain employs TRBV3-1 and TRBJ1-6, with a possible D match to TRBD1 (6 bases). V lost 3 bases to trimming and J lost 9 bases, with 15 bases between them. Per the germline V gene, CDR1 is LGHDT and CDR2 is YNNKEL (reference sequence). This CDR3 region has 15 residues. CDR3 region: CASSQATGTSSPLHF. DNA of the CDR3: TGTGCCAGCAGCCAGGCCACAGGGACGAGTTCACCCCTCCACTTT.

This clonotype was picked up many times. The chain carries TRBV6-2 or TRBV6-3 and TRBJ1-1; maybe TRBD1 (6 bases). Germline V gene data show CDR1 as MNHEY and CDR2 as SVGEGT. V shed 8 bases and J shed 6 bases, with 10 bases lying between them. The length of the CDR3 is 11 residues. This chain's CDR3 is CASLTGSEAFF. DNA of the CDR3: TGTGCCAGCCTAACAGGGTCTGAAGCTTTCTTT.

By its share, this clonotype is medium-sized. The gene calls are TRBV20-1 and TRBJ1-6; unclear D gene. Germline assignment: CDR1 DFQATT and CDR2 SNEGSKA (reference sequence). The CDR3 consists of 13 residues. The V end lost 3 bases, the J end lost 6 bases, and 9 bases lay between the germline ends. The CDR3 spells CSARTGSNSPLHF. In DNA, the CDR3 is TGCAGTGCTAGGACGGGGAGTAATTCACCCCTCCACTTT.

This clonotype was detected ten times or more. The chain employs TRBV6-1 and TRBJ1-1; D uncertain. The CDR3 is 16 residues long. The V gene lost 6 bases and the J gene lost 0 bases, with 17 bases spanning the gap. Germline V lookup: CDR1 MNHNS, CDR2 SASEGT. This CDR3 reads CASRENGRYMNTEAFF. In nucleotides, the CDR3 is TGTGCCAGCAGGGAAAACGGGAGATACATGAACACTGAAGCTTTCTTT.

This chain uses TRBV24-1 with TRBJ1-6; possibly TRBD1 for D (5 bases). The germline gives CDR1 KGHDR, CDR2 SFDVKD. This CDR3 is built from 15 residues. The V end lost 5 bases, the J end lost 5 bases, and 12 bases lay between the germline ends. The CDR3 loop reads CATSAPKTDNSPLHF. In DNA, the CDR3 is TGTGCCACCAGTGCCCCAAAGACAGATAATTCACCCCTCCACTTT.

About this clonotype: With a much larger clone just one base away, this may be a read error. The gene calls are TRBV7-9 and TRBJ2-7; no clear D gene. In germline, CDR1 is SEHNR, CDR2 FQNEAQ (reference sequence). The CDR3 sequence is 13 residues long. The CDR3 spells CGSSFEGFPEQYF. In DNA, the CDR3 is TGTGGCAGCAGCTTTGAAGGGTTTCCGGAGCAGTACTTC.

The V gene is TRBV10-3, the J gene TRBJ2-7; TRBD2 matches at 9 bases. Germline V gene sequence: CDR1 ENHRY, CDR2 SYGVKD. The trim removed 7 bases at V and 6 bases at J, leaving 10 bases unmatched. This CDR3 is 14 amino acids long. CDR3: CAITVLAGTGEQYF. The CDR3 DNA reads TGTGCCATCACCGTTCTAGCGGGGACGGGCGAGCAGTACTTC.

J is TRBJ1-2 and V is TRBV2; TRBD1 matches 7 bases. V trimming: 6 bases; J trimming: 8 bases; junction bases outside the gene matches: 12. Germline loops: CDR1 SNHLY, CDR2 FYNNEI. The CDR3 has 14 amino acids. The CDR3 coding sequence is TGTGCCAGCAGGAGTATACAGGGGCGTCGAGGCTACACCTTC. Translated, it gives CASRSIQGRRGYTF.

The V call is TRBV2, the J call TRBJ2-3; no firm D call. The CDR3 length is 14 residues. The V end lost 3 bases, the J end lost 2 bases, and 9 bases lay between the germline ends. Per germline, CDR1 SNHLY and CDR2 FYNNEI. CDR3 loop: CASSEADTTDTQYF. CDR3 coding DNA: TGTGCCAGCAGTGAGGCAGACACCACAGATACGCAGTATTTT.

This clonotype was seen a few times. The chain couples TRBV11-2 to TRBJ1-3; weak D call: TRBD1 (6 bases). The V gene lost 3 bases and the J gene lost 2 bases, with 14 bases spanning the gap. This CDR3 region has 16 residues. Germline CDR1 reads SGHAT; CDR2 reads FQNNGV. The CDR3 here is CASSFSRGLTGNTIYF. In DNA, the CDR3 is TGTGCCAGCAGCTTCAGCAGGGGCTTGACTGGAAACACCATATATTTT.

The table lists this clonotype with many counts. The rearrangement joins TRBV5-1 to TRBJ1-2; 7 bases match TRBD1. Per germline, CDR1 SGHRS and CDR2 YFSETQ. This CDR3 region has 14 residues. The V and J ends lost 5 bases and 4 bases, in that order; junction bases with no gene match: 8. CDR3 sequence: CASRLGTEGYGYTF. CDR3 sequence (DNA): TGCGCCAGCAGGCTAGGGACAGAAGGCTATGGCTACACCTTC. The variable domain in full, completed from reference TRBV5-1 and TRBJ1-2, reads KAGVTQTPRYLIKTRGQQVTLSCSPISGHRSVSWYQQTPGQGLQFLFEYFSETQRNKGNFPGRFSGRQFSNSRSEMNVSTLELGDSALYLCASRLGTEGYGYTFGSGTRLTVV.

The chain's CDR3 is CATSVQGSGELFF. CDR3 DNA: TGTGCCACCAGCGTTCAGGGCTCTGGGGAGCTGTTTTTT. The rearrangement links TRBV24-1 to TRBJ2-2, with a possible D match to TRBD1 (5 bases). From germline, CDR1 is KGHDR and CDR2 SFDVKD. This CDR3 has 13 amino acids. Trimming took 7 bases from V and 8 from J, leaving 13 bases between them.

As regards this clonotype: A much larger clone lies one base from this, so it may be a read error. The chain is built from TRBV7-9 and TRBJ2-1; TRBD2 matches 11 bases. Germline-derived CDR1 and CDR2 are SEHNR and FQNEAQ (reference sequence). This CDR3 spans 13 amino acids. In nucleotides, the CDR3 is TGTGCCAGCAGCGGCCGACTAGCGGGACACGAGCTCTTC. It yields the protein CASSGRLAGHELF.

This chain uses TRBV6-1 with TRBJ2-7; TRBD1 agrees at 10 bases. The J segment lost 2 bases and the V segment lost 7 bases, leaving 5 bases of the junction unmatched. The CDR3 extends over 14 amino acids. The germline V gene has CDR1 MNHNS and CDR2 SASEGT. The CDR3 spells CASTLGQGAYEQYF. In DNA, the CDR3 is TGTGCCAGCACCCTCGGACAGGGGGCCTACGAGCAGTACTTC.

This clonotype was recorded at least ten times. V is TRBV4-2 and J is TRBJ2-7; 8 nucleotides agree with TRBD2. Trimming cost V 4 bases and J 4 bases; bases outside gene matches: 12. The germline CDR1 and CDR2 sequences are LGHNA and YNFKEQ. The CDR3 consists of 16 residues. The CDR3 here is CASSPRVSGTKYEQYF. The CDR3 coding sequence is TGTGCCAGCAGCCCGCGGGTTAGCGGGACTAAGTACGAGCAGTACTTC.

This clonotype was observed many times. The chain carries TRBV10-3 and TRBJ2-7; D might be TRBD2 (5 bases). V gave up 11 bases and J gave up 3 bases, with 17 bases separating them. CDR3 length equals 13 residues. Germline CDR1 and CDR2: ENHRY and SYGVKD. CDR3 bases: TGTGCCGCCGGGAATCTTGCGGGCTACGAGCAGTACTTC. This sequence encodes CAAGNLAGYEQYF.

This clonotype was seen a single time. As the CDR3 is not closed by the conserved phenylalanine or tryptophan, this likely results from a read error. No DNA is shown, since the ends of the CDR3 on it are uncertain; the CDR3 is the one TCRdb lists. This chain connects TRBV7-9 to TRBJ1-6. The V gene's germline CDR1 is SEHNR and CDR2 FQNEAQ (reference sequence). The CDR3 is 12 residues long, counting both termini. The chain's CDR3 is CASSPGLTRLHL.

This clonotype has ten or more counts. V usage is TRBV5-1 and J usage is TRBJ2-3, with D perhaps assigned TRBD1 or TRBD2 (6 bases each). This CDR3 region has 16 residues. Germline V lookup: CDR1 SGHRS, CDR2 YFSETQ. Trimming left V 0 bases short and J 8 bases short, with 19 bases between. In DNA, the CDR3 is TGCGCCAGCAGCTTGGTAGGGGGTCGCGACGGGGGTACGCAGTATTTT. Residues: CASSLVGGRDGGTQYF.

This clonotype was counted many times. V and J are TRBV25-1 and TRBJ1-1, with 7 bases that match TRBD1. CDR3 size: 13 residues. From germline, CDR1 is MGHDK and CDR2 SYGVNS. V trimming: 1 base; J trimming: 4 bases; junction bases outside the gene matches: 0. CDR3 DNA sequence: TGTGCCAGCAGTGAATCAGGGGGCACTGAAGCTTTCTTT. This sequence encodes CASSESGGTEAFF.

This clonotype has at least ten counts. The V and J genes are TRBV19 and TRBJ2-2; D unclear. V was pared by 7 bases and J by 5 bases, with 11 bases between. The CDR3 spans 13 residues. Germline V CDR1 and CDR2: LNHDA, SQIVND (reference sequence). The CDR3 bases are TGTGCCAGTAATTCTAGGGATACCGGGGAGCTGTTTTTT. This encodes CASNSRDTGELFF. The whole variable domain, remainder taken from reference TRBV19 and TRBJ2-2, is DGGITQSPKYLFRKEGQNVTLSCEQNLNHDAMYWYRQDPGQGLRLIYYSQIVNDFQKGDIAEGYSVSREKKESFPLTVTSAQKNPTAFYLCASNSRDTGELFFGEGSRLTVL.

The V call is TRBV7-3, the J call TRBJ2-7, with TRBD2 as a possible D gene (5 bases). This CDR3 is built from 13 residues. Germline CDR1 reads SGHTA; CDR2 reads FQGTGA. Trimming left V 5 bases short and J 2 bases short, with 10 bases between. The CDR3 DNA reads as TGTGCCAGCAGCCAAGACGGGGCCTACGAGCAGTACTTC. Its protein is CASSQDGAYEQYF.

The V and J genes are TRBV11-1 and TRBJ2-1, with 7 positions matching TRBD1. Germline V CDR1 and CDR2: SGHAT, FQDESV (reference sequence). Trimming at V came to 5 bases and at J to 4 bases, leaving 8 bases not matched to a gene. The CDR3 is 15 amino acids. DNA for the CDR3: TGTGCCAGCAGCATCCGGGACAGAGTATACAATGAGCAGTTCTTC. It codes for CASSIRDRVYNEQFF.

V gene TRBV7-9 combines with J gene TRBJ1-5; D unresolved. The CDR3 covers 8 residues. V was trimmed by 6 bases and J by 10 bases, leaving 1 base between them. CDR1 is SEHNR, CDR2 FQNEAQ, per germline (reference sequence). CDR3 in amino acids: CASRPQHF. CDR3 nucleotides: TGTGCCAGCAGACCCCAGCATTTT.

The V and J genes are TRBV6-1 and TRBJ1-6; TRBD1 aligns across 8 bases. V dropped 6 bases and J dropped 0; count of bases not matched to a gene: 10. This CDR3 region has 18 residues. Per the germline V gene, CDR1 is MNHNS and CDR2 is SASEGT. CDR3 in amino acids: CASRTLTGGISYNSPLHF. CDR3 nucleotide sequence: TGTGCCAGCAGGACCCTAACAGGGGGTATCTCCTATAATTCACCCCTCCACTTT.